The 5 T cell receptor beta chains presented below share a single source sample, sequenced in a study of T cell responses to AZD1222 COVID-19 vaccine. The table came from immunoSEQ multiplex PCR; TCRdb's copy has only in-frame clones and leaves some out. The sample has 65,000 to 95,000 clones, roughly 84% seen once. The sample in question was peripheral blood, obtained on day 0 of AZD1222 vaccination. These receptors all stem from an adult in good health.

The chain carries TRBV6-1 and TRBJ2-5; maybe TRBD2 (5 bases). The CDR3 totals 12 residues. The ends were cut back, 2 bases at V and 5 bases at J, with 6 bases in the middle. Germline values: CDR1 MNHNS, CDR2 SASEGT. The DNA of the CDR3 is TGTGCCAGCAGTGAACGCGGGGAGACCCAGTACTTC. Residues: CASSERGETQYF.

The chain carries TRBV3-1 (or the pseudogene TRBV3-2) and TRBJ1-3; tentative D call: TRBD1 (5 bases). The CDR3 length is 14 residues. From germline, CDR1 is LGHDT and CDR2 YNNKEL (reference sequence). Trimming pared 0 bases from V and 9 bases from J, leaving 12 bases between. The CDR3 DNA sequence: TGTGCCAGCAGCCAAGATTTCGCCCAGGGCACCATATATTTT. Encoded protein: CASSQDFAQGTIYF.

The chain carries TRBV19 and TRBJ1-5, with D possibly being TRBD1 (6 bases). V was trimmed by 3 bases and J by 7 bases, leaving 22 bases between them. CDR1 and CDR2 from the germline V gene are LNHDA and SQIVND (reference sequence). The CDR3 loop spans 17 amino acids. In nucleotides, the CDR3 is TGTGCCAGTAGTATGTCGAGTCGGGGGCAGGGATGGCAGCCCCAGCATTTT. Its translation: CASSMSSRGQGWQPQHF.

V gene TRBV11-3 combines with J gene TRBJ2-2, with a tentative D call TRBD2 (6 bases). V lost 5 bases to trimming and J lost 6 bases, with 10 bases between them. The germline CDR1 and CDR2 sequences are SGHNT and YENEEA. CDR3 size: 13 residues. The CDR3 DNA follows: TGTGCCAGCAGCCGCGGGGCCTCCGGGGAGCTGTTTTTT. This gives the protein CASSRGASGELFF.

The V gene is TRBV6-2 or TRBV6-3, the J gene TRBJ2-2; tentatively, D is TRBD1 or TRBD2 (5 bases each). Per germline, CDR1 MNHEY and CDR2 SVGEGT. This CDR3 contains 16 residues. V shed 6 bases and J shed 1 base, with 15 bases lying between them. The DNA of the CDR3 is TGTGCCAGCAGCAAAGGCCGGGACGGGAACACCGGGGAGCTGTTTTTT. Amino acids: CASSKGRDGNTGELFF.